This record covers a single T cell receptor beta chain. The germline V gene has CDR1 LGHNA and CDR2 YNFKEQ. CDR3 length: 18 amino acids. With V trimmed by 2 bases and J by 3 bases, 10 bases remained unmatched. This entry is derived from a study of blood T cell repertoires in COVID-19. Source study methods: Reference gene primer amplification yielded estimated nucleated cell counts. The method was immunoSEQ multiplex PCR; TCRdb's version includes in-frame clones alone and lacks a portion of them. V and J calls plus clone size are reproduced from that table; the DNA served to infer D and trimming. The data contain some 100,000 clones, over 75% of them seen just once; the ten biggest clones take up roughly 7.3%.

This sequence originates from a man aged 30-40 years in a cohort sampled during active COVID-19. The chain recombines TRBV4-2 with TRBJ2-2, with 9 bases lining up with TRBD2. Sequencing was carried out using peripheral blood. This CDR3 reads CASSQHTQGLADTGELFF. The CDR3 nucleotides read TGTGCCAGCAGCCAACACACACAGGGACTAGCAGACACCGGGGAGCTGTTTTTT.